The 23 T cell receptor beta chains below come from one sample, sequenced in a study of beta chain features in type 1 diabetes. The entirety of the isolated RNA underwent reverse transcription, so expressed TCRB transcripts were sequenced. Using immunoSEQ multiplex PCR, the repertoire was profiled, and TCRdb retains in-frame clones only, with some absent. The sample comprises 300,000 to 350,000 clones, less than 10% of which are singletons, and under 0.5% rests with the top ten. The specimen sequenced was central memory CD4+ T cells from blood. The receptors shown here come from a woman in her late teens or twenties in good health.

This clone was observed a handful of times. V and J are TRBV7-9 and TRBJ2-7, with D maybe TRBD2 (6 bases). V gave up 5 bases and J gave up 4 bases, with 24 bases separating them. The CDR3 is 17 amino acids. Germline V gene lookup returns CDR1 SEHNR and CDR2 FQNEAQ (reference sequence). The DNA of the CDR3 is TGTGCCAGCAGCCCGCGGGGCAGCGGATCGTCGGGATACGAGCAGTACTTC. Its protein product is CASSPRGSGSSGYEQYF.

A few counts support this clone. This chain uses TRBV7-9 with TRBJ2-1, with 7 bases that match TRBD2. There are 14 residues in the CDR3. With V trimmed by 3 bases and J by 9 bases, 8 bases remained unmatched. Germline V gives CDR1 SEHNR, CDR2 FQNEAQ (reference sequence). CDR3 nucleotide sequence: TGTGCCAGCAGCTTCAGCGGGGCTAGCGCTGAGCAGTTCTTC. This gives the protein CASSFSGASAEQFF.

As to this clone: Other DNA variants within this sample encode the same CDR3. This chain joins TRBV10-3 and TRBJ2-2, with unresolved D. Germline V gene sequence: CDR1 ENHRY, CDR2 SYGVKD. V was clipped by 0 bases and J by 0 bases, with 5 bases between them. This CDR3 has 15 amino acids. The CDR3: CAISESTANTGELFF. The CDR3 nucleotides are TGTGCCATCAGTGAGTCCACCGCGAACACCGGGGAGCTGTTTTTT.

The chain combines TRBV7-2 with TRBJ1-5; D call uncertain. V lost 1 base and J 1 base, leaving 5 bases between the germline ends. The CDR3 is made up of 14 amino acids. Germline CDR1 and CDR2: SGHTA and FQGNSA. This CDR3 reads CASSLDVSNQPQHF. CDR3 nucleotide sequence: TGTGCCAGCAGCTTAGACGTGAGCAATCAGCCCCAGCATTTT.

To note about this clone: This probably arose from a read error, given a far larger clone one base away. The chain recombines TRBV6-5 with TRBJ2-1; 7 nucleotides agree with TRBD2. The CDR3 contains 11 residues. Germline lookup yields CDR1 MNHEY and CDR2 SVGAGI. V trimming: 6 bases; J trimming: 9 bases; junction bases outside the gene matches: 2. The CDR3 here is CASSAGVEQFF. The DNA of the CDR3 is TGTGCCAGCAGCGCGGGAGTTGAGCAGTTCTTC.

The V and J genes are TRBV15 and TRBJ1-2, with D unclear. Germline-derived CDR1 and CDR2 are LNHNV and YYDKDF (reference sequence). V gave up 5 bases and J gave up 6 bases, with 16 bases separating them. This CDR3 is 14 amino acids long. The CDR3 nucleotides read TGTGCCACCAGCCCGAGGGCCTCGGGGAATGGCTACACCTTC. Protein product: CATSPRASGNGYTF.

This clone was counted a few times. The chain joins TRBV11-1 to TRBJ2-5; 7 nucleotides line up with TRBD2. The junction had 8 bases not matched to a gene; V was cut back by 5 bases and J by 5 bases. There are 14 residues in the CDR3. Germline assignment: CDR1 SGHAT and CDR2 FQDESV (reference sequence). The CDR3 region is CASSLTRGLETQYF. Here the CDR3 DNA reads TGTGCCAGCAGCCTCACGCGGGGGTTGGAGACCCAGTACTTC.

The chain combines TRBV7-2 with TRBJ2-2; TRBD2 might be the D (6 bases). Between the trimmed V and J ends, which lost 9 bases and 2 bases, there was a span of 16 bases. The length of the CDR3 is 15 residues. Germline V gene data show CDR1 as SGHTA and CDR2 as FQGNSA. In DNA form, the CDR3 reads TGTGCCAGTCACCGGGAGAGACTAAACACCGGGGAGCTGTTTTTT. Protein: CASHRERLNTGELFF.

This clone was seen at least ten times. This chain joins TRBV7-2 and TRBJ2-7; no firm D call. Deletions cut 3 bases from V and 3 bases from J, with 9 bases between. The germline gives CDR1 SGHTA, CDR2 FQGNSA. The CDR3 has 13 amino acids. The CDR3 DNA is TGTGCCAGCAGCTTCGTGAGAAACTACGAGCAGTACTTC. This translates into CASSFVRNYEQYF.

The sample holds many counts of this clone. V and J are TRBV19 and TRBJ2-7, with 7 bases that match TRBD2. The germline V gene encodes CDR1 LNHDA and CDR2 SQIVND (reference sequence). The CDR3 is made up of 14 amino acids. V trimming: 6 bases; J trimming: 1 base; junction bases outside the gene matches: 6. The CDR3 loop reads CASSRLAASYEQYF. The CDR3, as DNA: TGTGCCAGTAGCCGTCTAGCGGCTTCCTACGAGCAGTACTTC.

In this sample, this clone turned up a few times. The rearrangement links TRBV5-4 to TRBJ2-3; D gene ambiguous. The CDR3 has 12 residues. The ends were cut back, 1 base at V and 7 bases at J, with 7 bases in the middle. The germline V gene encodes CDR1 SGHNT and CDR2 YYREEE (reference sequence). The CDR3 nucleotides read TGTGCCAGCAGCTTGTTGGCTAATACGCAGTATTTT. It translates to CASSLLANTQYF.

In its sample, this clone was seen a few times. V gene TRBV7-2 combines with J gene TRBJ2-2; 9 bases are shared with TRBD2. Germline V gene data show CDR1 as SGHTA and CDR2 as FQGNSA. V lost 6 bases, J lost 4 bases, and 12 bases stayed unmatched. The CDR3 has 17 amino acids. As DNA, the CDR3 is TGTGCCAGCAGTCCGCTAGCGGGGACTACGGTCACCGGGGAGCTGTTTTTT. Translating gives CASSPLAGTTVTGELFF.

The CDR3 reads CASSVGTSGAYEQYF. The CDR3 DNA follows: TGTGCCAGCAGCGTCGGGACTAGCGGGGCCTACGAGCAGTACTTC. This chain joins TRBV7-8 and TRBJ2-5, with 13 bases aligning to TRBD2. The end of the DNA aligns better with TRBJ2-7, so the J call may be wrong. The CDR3 contains 15 residues. Looked up from germline, CDR1 is SGHVS and CDR2 is FQNEAQ.

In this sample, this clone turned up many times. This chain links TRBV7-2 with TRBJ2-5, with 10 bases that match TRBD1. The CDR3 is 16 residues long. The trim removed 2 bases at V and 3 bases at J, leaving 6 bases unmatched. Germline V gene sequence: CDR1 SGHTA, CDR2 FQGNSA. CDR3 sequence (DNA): TGTGCCAGCAGCTTAATACCCGGACAGGGGGAAGAGACCCAGTACTTC. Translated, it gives CASSLIPGQGEETQYF.

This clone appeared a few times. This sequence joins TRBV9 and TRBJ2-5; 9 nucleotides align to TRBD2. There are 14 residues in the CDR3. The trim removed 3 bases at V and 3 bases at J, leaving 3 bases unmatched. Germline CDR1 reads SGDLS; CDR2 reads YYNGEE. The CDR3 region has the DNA TGTGCCAGCAGCGGATCTAGCGGGAAAGAGACCCAGTACTTC. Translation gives CASSGSSGKETQYF.

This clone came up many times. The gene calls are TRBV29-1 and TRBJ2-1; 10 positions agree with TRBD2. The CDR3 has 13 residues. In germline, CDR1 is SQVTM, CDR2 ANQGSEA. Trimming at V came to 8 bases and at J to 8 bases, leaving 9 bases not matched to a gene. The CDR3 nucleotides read TGCAGCCAAACTAGCGGGACTACACATGAGCAGTTCTTC. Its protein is CSQTSGTTHEQFF.

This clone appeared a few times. The CDR3, as DNA: TGTGCCAGCAGGCGGACAGGGGGCCTCTCTGGGGCCAACGTCCTGACTTTC. This gives the protein CASRRTGGLSGANVLTF. The chain is built from TRBV28 and TRBJ2-6, with TRBD1 matching 11 bases. From germline, CDR1 is MDHEN and CDR2 SYDVKM. The CDR3 sequence is 17 residues long. J was trimmed by 0 bases and V by 6 bases; bases with no gene match: 4.

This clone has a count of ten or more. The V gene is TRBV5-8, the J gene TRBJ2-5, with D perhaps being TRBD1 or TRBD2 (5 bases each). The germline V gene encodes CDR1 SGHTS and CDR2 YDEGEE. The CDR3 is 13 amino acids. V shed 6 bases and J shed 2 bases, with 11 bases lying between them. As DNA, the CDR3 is TGTGCCAGCAATCTGGGACGTCAAGAGACCCAGTACTTC. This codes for CASNLGRQETQYF.

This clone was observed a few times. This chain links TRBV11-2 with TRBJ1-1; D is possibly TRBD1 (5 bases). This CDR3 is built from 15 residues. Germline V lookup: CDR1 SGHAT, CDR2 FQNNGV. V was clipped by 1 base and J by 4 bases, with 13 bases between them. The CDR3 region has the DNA TGTGCCAGCAGCTTAGGGGACGTTCGGGGCACTGAAGCTTTCTTT. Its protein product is CASSLGDVRGTEAFF. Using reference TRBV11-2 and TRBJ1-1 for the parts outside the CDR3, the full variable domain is EAGVAQSPRYKIIEKRQSVAFWCNPISGHATLYWYQQILGQGPKLLIQFQNNGVVDDSQLPKDRFSAERLKGVDSTLKIQPAKLEDSAVYLCASSLGDVRGTEAFFGQGTRLTVV.

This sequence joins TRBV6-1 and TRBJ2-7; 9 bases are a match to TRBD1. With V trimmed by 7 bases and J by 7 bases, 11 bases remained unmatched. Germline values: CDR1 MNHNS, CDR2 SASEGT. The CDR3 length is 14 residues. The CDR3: CASMSRDRVEEQYF. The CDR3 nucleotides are TGTGCCAGCATGTCCCGGGACAGGGTAGAGGAGCAGTACTTC.

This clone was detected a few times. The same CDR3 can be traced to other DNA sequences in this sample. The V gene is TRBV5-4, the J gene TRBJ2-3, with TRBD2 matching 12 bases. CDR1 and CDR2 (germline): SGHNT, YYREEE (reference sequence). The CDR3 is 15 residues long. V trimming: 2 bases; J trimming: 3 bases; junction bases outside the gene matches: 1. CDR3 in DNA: TGTGCCAGCAGCTTCGGGACTAGCGGGACAGATACGCAGTATTTT. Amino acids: CASSFGTSGTDTQYF.

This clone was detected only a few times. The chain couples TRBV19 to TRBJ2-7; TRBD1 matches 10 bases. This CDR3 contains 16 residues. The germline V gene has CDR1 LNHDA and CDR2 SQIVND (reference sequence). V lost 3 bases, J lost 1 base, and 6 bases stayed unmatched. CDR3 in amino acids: CASSISTGGASYEQYF. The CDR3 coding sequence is TGTGCCAGTAGTATTTCGACAGGGGGCGCGTCCTACGAGCAGTACTTC.

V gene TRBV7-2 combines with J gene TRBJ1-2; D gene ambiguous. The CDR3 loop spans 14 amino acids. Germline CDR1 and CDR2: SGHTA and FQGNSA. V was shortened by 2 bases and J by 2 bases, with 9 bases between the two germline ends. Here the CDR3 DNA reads TGTGCCAGCAGCTTAAGGCAGCTAAACTATGGCTACACCTTC. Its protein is CASSLRQLNYGYTF.